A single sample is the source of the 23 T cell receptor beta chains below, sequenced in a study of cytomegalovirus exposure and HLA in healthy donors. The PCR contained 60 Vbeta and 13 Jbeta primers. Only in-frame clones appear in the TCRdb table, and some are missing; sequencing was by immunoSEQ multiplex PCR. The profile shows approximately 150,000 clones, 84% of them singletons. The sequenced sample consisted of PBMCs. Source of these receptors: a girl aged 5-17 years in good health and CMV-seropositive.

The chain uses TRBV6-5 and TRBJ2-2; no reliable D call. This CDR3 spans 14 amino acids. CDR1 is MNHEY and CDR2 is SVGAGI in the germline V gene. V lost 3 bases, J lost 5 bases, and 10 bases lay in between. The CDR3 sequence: CASSYLTKTGELFF. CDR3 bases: TGTGCCAGCAGTTATTTGACAAAGACCGGGGAGCTGTTTTTT.

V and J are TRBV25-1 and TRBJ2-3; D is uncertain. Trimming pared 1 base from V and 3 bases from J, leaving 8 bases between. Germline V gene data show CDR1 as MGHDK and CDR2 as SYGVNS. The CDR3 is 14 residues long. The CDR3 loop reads CASSELIGTDTQYF. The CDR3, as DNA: TGTGCCAGCAGTGAATTGATCGGGACAGATACGCAGTATTTT.

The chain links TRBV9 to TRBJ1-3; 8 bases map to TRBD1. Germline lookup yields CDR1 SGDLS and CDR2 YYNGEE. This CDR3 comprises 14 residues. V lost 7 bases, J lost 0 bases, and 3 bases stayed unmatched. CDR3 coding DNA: TGTGCCAGCGGACAGGGTAACTCTGGAAACACCATATATTTT. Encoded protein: CASGQGNSGNTIYF.

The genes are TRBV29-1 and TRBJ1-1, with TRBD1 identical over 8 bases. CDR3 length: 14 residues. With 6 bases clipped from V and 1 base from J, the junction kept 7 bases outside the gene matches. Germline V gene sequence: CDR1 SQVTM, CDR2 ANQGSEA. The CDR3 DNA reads TGCAGCGTCGAACGGACAGGGAAGAACACTGAAGCTTTCTTT. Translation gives CSVERTGKNTEAFF. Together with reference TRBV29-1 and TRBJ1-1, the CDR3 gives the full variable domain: SAVISQKPSRDICQRGTSLTIQCQVDSQVTMMFWYRQQPGQSLTLIATANQGSEATYESGFVIDKFPISRPNLTFSTLTVSNMSPEDSSIYLCSVERTGKNTEAFFGQGTRLTVV.

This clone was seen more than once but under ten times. The CDR3 sequence: CATSGGGALGPYEQYF. Here the CDR3 DNA reads TGTGCCACCAGCGGGGGAGGGGCTCTAGGACCCTACGAGCAGTACTTC. The chain combines TRBV15 with TRBJ2-7; TRBD2 matches 7 bases. The CDR3 covers 16 residues. The ends lost 5 bases at V and 2 bases at J; junction bases unmatched: 12. The germline gives CDR1 LNHNV, CDR2 YYDKDF (reference sequence).

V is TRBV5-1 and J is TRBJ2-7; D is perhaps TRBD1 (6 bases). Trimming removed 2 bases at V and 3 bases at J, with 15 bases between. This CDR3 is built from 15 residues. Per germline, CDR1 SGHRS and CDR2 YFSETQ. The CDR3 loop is CASSLFSGANYEQYF. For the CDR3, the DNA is TGCGCCAGCAGCTTATTTTCAGGGGCCAACTACGAGCAGTACTTC. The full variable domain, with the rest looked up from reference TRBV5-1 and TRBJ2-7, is KAGVTQTPRYLIKTRGQQVTLSCSPISGHRSVSWYQQTPGQGLQFLFEYFSETQRNKGNFPGRFSGRQFSNSRSEMNVSTLELGDSALYLCASSLFSGANYEQYFGPGTRLTVT.

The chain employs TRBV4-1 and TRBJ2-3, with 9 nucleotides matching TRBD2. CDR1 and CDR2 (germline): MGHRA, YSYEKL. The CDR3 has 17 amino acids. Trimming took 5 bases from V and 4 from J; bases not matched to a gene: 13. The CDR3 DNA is TGCGCCAGCAGCGGAGGACGGGCGGGGGGGACGCCAGATACGCAGTATTTT. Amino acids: CASSGGRAGGTPDTQYF.

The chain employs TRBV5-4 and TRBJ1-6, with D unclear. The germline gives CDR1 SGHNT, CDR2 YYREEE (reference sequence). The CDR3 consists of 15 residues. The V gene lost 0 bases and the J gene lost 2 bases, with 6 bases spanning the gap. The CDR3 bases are TGTGCCAGCAGCTTGGACGGGGCCTATAATTCACCCCTCCACTTT. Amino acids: CASSLDGAYNSPLHF.

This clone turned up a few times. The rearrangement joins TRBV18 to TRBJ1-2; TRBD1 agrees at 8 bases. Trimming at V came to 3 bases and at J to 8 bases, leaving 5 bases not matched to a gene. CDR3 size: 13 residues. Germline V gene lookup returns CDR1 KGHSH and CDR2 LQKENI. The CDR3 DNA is TGTGCCAGCTCACCCTTGGACAGGGACGGCTACACCTTC. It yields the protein CASSPLDRDGYTF.

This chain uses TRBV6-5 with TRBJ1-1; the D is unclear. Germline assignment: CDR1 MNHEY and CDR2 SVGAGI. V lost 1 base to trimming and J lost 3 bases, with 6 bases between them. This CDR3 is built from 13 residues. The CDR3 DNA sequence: TGTGCCAGCAGTTACTTTATAGACACTGAAGCTTTCTTT. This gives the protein CASSYFIDTEAFF.

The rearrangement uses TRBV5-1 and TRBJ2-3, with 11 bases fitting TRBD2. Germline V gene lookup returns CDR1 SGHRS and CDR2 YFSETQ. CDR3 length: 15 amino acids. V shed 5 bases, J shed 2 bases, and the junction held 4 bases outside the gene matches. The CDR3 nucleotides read TGCGCCAGCAGTACGACTAGCGGGATCACAGATACGCAGTATTTT. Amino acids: CASSTTSGITDTQYF.

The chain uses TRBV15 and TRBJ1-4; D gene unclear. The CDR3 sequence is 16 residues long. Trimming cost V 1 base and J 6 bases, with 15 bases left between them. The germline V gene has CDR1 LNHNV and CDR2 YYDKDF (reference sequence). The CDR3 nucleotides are TGTGCCACCAGCAGAGGAGATCAAGGCCGGGATGAAAAACTGTTTTTT. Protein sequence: CATSRGDQGRDEKLFF. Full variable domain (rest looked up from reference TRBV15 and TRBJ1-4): DAMVIQNPRYQVTQFGKPVTLSCSQTLNHNVMYWYQQKSSQAPKLLFHYYDKDFNNEADTPDNFQSRRPNTSFCFLDIRSPGLGDTAMYLCATSRGDQGRDEKLFFGSGTQLSVL.

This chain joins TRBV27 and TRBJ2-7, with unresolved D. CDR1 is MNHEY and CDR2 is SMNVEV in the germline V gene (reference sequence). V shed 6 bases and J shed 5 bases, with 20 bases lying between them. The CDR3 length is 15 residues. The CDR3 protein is CASRPYPLLGNEQYF. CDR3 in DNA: TGTGCCAGCAGACCCTACCCACTACTCGGTAACGAGCAGTACTTC.

The DNA for the CDR3 is TGTGCCTGGAGTAGCGGGACGCCCACCTACAATGAGCAGTTCTTC. The encoded protein is CAWSSGTPTYNEQFF. The chain has TRBV30 and TRBJ2-1; 7 nucleotides agree with TRBD2. V was clipped by 2 bases and J by 2 bases; unmatched bases: 6. The CDR3 runs 15 residues. Germline values: CDR1 GTSNPN, CDR2 SVGIG (reference sequence).

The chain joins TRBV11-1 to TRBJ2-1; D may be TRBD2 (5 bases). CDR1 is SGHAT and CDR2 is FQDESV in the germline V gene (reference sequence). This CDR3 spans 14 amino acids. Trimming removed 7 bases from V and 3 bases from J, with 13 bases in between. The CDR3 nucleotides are TGTGCCAGCACCGAAGGGAGCCGCTACAATGAGCAGTTCTTC. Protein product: CASTEGSRYNEQFF. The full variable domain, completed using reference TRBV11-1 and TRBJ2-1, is EAEVAQSPRYKITEKSQAVAFWCDPISGHATLYWYRQILGQGPELLVQFQDESVVDDSQLPKDRFSAERLKGVDSTLKIQPAELGDSAMYLCASTEGSRYNEQFFGPGTRLTVL.

The CDR3 DNA reads TGTGCCAGCAGCCCCCGGACAGGGTTGAACACTGAAGCTTTCTTT. Its protein is CASSPRTGLNTEAFF. The chain carries TRBV7-2 and TRBJ1-1, with 8 bases that match TRBD1. J was trimmed by 0 bases and V by 5 bases; bases with no gene match: 5. Germline CDR1 and CDR2: SGHTA and FQGNSA. This CDR3 is 15 amino acids long.

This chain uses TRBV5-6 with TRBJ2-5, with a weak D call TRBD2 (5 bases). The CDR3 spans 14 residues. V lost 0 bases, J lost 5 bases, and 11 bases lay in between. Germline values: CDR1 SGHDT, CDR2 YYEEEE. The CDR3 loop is CASSLGGYWETQYF. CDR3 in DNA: TGTGCCAGCAGCTTGGGAGGGTACTGGGAGACCCAGTACTTC.

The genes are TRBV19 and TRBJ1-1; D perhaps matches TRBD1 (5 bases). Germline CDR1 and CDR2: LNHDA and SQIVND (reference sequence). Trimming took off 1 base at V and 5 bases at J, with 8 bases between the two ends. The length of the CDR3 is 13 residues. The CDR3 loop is CASSIASGTEAFF. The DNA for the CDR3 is TGTGCCAGTAGTATAGCCTCAGGGACTGAAGCTTTCTTT.

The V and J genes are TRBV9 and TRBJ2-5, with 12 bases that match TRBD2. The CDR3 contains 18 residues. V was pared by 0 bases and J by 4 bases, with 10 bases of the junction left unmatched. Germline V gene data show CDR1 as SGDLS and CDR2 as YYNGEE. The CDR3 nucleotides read TGTGCCAGCAGCGTAGTAGCTAGCGGGGGGGCCGGGAGAGAGACCCAGTACTTC. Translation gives CASSVVASGGAGRETQYF.

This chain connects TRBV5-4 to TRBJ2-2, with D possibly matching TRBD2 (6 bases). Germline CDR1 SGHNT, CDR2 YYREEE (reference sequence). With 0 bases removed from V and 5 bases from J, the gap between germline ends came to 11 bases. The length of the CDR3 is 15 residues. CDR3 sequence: CASSLEGTRTGELFF. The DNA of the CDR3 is TGTGCCAGCAGCTTGGAGGGGACTCGGACCGGGGAGCTGTTTTTT.

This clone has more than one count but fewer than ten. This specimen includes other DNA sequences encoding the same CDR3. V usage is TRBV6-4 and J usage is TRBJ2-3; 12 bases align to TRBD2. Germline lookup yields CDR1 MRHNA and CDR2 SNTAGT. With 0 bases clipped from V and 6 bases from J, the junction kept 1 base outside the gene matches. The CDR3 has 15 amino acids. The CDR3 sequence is CASSDSTSGGDTQYF. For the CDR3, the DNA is TGTGCCAGCAGTGACTCTACTAGCGGGGGGGATACGCAGTATTTT.

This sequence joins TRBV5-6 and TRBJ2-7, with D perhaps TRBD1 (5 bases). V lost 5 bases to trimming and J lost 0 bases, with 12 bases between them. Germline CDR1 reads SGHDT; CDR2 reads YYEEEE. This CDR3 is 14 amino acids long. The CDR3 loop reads CASRHRTVSYEQYF. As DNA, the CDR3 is TGTGCCAGCAGGCACAGGACGGTCTCCTACGAGCAGTACTTC.

CDR3 protein: CASSLPPGGNQPQHF. CDR3 coding DNA: TGTGCCAGCAGTTTACCCCCCGGGGGCAATCAGCCCCAGCATTTT. This chain connects TRBV28 to TRBJ1-5, with no clear D. Trimming took 2 bases from V and 2 from J, leaving 10 bases between them. Germline V gene sequence: CDR1 MDHEN, CDR2 SYDVKM. The CDR3 is 15 amino acids.